This is a list of T cell receptor beta chains from one sample in a study of blood T cell repertoires in COVID-19. Method: immunoSEQ multiplex PCR; TCRdb's copy keeps in-frame clones and lacks some. Of approximately 67,000 clones in the sample, around 90% were seen once. The sequencing sample was made of peripheral blood. The receptors originated from a woman older than 75 with acute or convalescent COVID-19. CDR3s include the opening cysteine and the closing phenylalanine or tryptophan. A D gene is named only where the DNA matches it firmly. The size entry is marked missing in some rows and otherwise reads once, few, many or a size class.

clone_size	v_call	d_call	j_call	cdr3_aa	cdr3_nt
NA	TRBV3-1/TRBV3-2	NA	TRBJ2-3	CASSQWGADTQYF	TGTGCCAGCAGCCAATGGGGGGCAGATACGCAGTATTTT
NA	TRBV4-2	TRBD1	TRBJ2-7	CASSRGEGQGTLEQYF	TGTGCCAGCAGCCGAGGTGAGGGACAGGGGACGCTGGAGCAGTACTTC
NA	TRBV5-1	TRBD2	TRBJ2-1	CASSLSSGGNNEQFF	TGCGCCAGCAGCTTGTCTAGCGGGGGGAACAATGAGCAGTTCTTC
NA	TRBV24-1	NA	TRBJ2-7	CATSVPGGREQYF	TGTGCCACCAGTGTTCCAGGGGGGCGCGAGCAGTACTTC
NA	TRBV5-1	TRBD1	TRBJ2-6	CASSQQGSGANVLTF	TGCGCCAGCAGCCAACAGGGGTCAGGGGCCAACGTCCTGACTTTC
NA	TRBV10-3	TRBD1	TRBJ1-1	CASRDRTSNTEAFF	TGTGCCAGTCGGGACAGGACTTCAAACACTGAAGCTTTCTTT
NA	TRBV5-1	TRBD1	TRBJ1-2	CASRETGLANYGYTF	TGCGCCAGCAGGGAGACAGGGCTAGCTAACTATGGCTACACCTTC
NA	TRBV5-4	TRBD1	TRBJ1-3	CASSGGVGQTGNTIYF	TGTGCCAGCAGCGGGGGAGTGGGACAGACTGGAAACACCATATATTTT
NA	TRBV14	TRBD2	TRBJ2-3	CASSQQLATTDTQYF	TGTGCCAGCAGCCAGCAACTAGCGACCACAGATACGCAGTATTTT
NA	TRBV5-1	TRBD1	TRBJ2-3	CASSEGQGTDTQYF	TGCGCCAGCAGCGAGGGACAGGGGACAGATACGCAGTATTTT
once	TRBV24-1	TRBD1	TRBJ1-2	CATSEAQGVNYGYTF	TGTGCCACCAGTGAAGCACAGGGGGTTAACTATGGCTACACCTTC
NA	TRBV6-1	NA	TRBJ1-2	CASSEAPFYGYTF	TGTGCCAGCAGTGAAGCCCCCTTCTATGGCTACACCTTC
NA	TRBV5-6	TRBD1	TRBJ2-5	CASSRKRTGGQETQYF	TGTGCCAGCAGCCGAAAACGGACAGGGGGGCAAGAGACCCAGTACTTC
NA	TRBV4-1	NA	TRBJ1-4	CASSRGTREKLFF	TGCGCCAGCAGCCGCGGGACTCGTGAAAAACTGTTTTTT